Listed here are 16 T cell receptor beta chains from one sample, sequenced in a study of technical replicates of blood from a few donors (dated by TCRdb to 2016 to 2017). The library was made by the immunoSEQ multiplex PCR assay. TCRdb's version of the immuneACCESS table is confined to in-frame rearrangements and falls short of the full clone set. An unresolved V gene accounts for under half of the shortfall where checked; the remainder is of unknown origin. The sample table holds 75,000 to 90,000 clones, of which over 80% were seen once. The ten largest make up roughly 0.27% of the sample. Sequenced sample: T cells isolated from PBMCs. The receptor set was obtained from a human donor in good health.

The chain links TRBV6-1 to TRBJ1-5; 10 bases map to TRBD1. The CDR3 loop spans 16 amino acids. The V and J ends lost 4 bases and 6 bases, in that order; junction bases with no gene match: 9. Germline assignment: CDR1 MNHNS and CDR2 SASEGT. The CDR3 DNA reads as TGTGCCAGCAGTGCGACCGCCGGGACAGGGGTTCAGCCCCAGCATTTT. It yields the protein CASSATAGTGVQPQHF.

J is TRBJ1-5 and V is TRBV19, with TRBD1 as a possible D gene (6 bases). The CDR3 is made up of 13 amino acids. Trimming removed 7 bases from V and 4 bases from J, with 11 bases in between. Germline V gives CDR1 LNHDA, CDR2 SQIVND (reference sequence). CDR3 protein: CASNSGVNQPQHF. CDR3 sequence (DNA): TGTGCCAGTAACTCAGGGGTGAATCAGCCCCAGCATTTT.

The chain employs TRBV6-5 and TRBJ1-6; D not certain. This CDR3 comprises 13 residues. Germline V gene sequence: CDR1 MNHEY, CDR2 SVGAGI. V was trimmed by 6 bases and J by 10 bases, leaving 13 bases between them. The CDR3 loop is CASRQNTGSPLHF. In nucleotides, the CDR3 is TGTGCCAGCAGGCAAAACACGGGATCACCCCTCCACTTT.

This chain links TRBV4-2 with TRBJ1-1; D is unresolved. V was trimmed by 1 base and J by 4 bases, leaving 13 bases between them. This CDR3 contains 15 residues. Germline lookup yields CDR1 LGHNA and CDR2 YNFKEQ. The CDR3 here is CASSQGAGLRTEAFF. CDR3 DNA: TGTGCCAGCAGCCAAGGGGCAGGTCTTCGCACTGAAGCTTTCTTT.

The rearrangement uses TRBV19 and TRBJ1-2; 9 bases agree with TRBD1. Germline V gene lookup returns CDR1 LNHDA and CDR2 SQIVND (reference sequence). The V and J ends lost 3 bases and 3 bases, in that order; junction bases with no gene match: 8. The CDR3 length is 16 residues. CDR3 protein: CASSIIGTGYHYGYTF. CDR3 coding DNA: TGTGCCAGTAGTATTATAGGGACAGGGTATCACTATGGCTACACCTTC.

The chain is built from TRBV19 and TRBJ2-1; TRBD2 matches 8 bases. Germline V lookup: CDR1 LNHDA, CDR2 SQIVND (reference sequence). Unmatched junction bases numbered 12, after V lost 5 bases and J lost 0 bases. The CDR3 length is 18 residues. CDR3 bases: TGTGCCAGTAGTCGAAGGGGACTAGAATCAAGCTCCTACAATGAGCAGTTCTTC. Its translation is CASSRRGLESSSYNEQFF.

This CDR3 reads CASSVGGGGYTF. The CDR3 region has the DNA TGTGCCAGCAGCGTAGGGGGGGGTGGCTACACCTTC. V is TRBV9 and J is TRBJ1-2; D is perhaps TRBD1 (5 bases). Trimming shortened V by 0 bases and J by 7 bases, and 7 bases separated the two germline ends. This CDR3 has 12 amino acids. Germline CDR1 SGDLS, CDR2 YYNGEE. The complete variable domain, with remaining parts taken from reference TRBV9 and TRBJ1-2, reads DSGVTQTPKHLITATGQRVTLRCSPRSGDLSVYWYQQSLDQGLQFLIQYYNGEERAKGNILERFSAQQFPDLHSELNLSSLELGDSALYFCASSVGGGGYTFGSGTRLTVV.

V usage is TRBV29-1 and J usage is TRBJ1-5, with a possible D match to TRBD1 (6 bases). The V gene lost 8 bases and the J gene lost 9 bases, with 17 bases spanning the gap. CDR3 length: 12 amino acids. Germline CDR1 and CDR2: SQVTM and ANQGSEA. CDR3 sequence: CSSRTAEGPQHF. The DNA for the CDR3 is TGCAGCTCGAGGACAGCCGAGGGGCCCCAGCATTTT.

V gene TRBV6-4 combines with J gene TRBJ2-2, with TRBD1 identical over 7 bases. The CDR3 is 16 amino acids. From germline, CDR1 is MRHNA and CDR2 SNTAGT. V was pared by 3 bases and J by 4 bases, with 8 bases of the junction left unmatched. The CDR3 loop is CASSETDRVRTGELFF. In nucleotides, the CDR3 is TGTGCCAGCAGTGAGACTGACAGGGTACGCACCGGGGAGCTGTTTTTT.

The chain carries TRBV28 and TRBJ1-3, with TRBD1 as a possible D gene (5 bases). The V gene lost 2 bases and the J gene lost 2 bases, with 13 bases spanning the gap. CDR3 size: 16 residues. Per the germline V gene, CDR1 is MDHEN and CDR2 is SYDVKM. CDR3 in amino acids: CASSLMGGWTGNTIYF. In nucleotides, the CDR3 is TGTGCCAGCAGTTTAATGGGGGGGTGGACTGGAAACACCATATATTTT.

This chain connects TRBV5-1 to TRBJ2-3; 10 bases align to TRBD2. V lost 0 bases and J lost 7; bases outside the gene matches: 8. From germline, CDR1 is SGHRS and CDR2 YFSETQ. The CDR3 is made up of 16 amino acids. The CDR3 spells CASSLVTSGLSNTQYF. CDR3 DNA: TGCGCCAGCAGCTTGGTGACTAGCGGGCTCTCGAATACGCAGTATTTT.

The gene calls are TRBV7-9 and TRBJ2-7, with 9 bases matching TRBD1. Germline values: CDR1 SEHNR, CDR2 FQNEAQ (reference sequence). The V and J ends lost 2 bases and 6 bases, in that order; junction bases with no gene match: 8. This CDR3 is 15 amino acids long. For the CDR3, the DNA is TGTGCCAGCAGCTTACCAGCGACAGGGGGGTCCGAGCAGTACTTC. Its protein is CASSLPATGGSEQYF.

This rearrangement joins TRBV6-6 to TRBJ2-1; TRBD1 matches 8 bases. CDR1 is MNHNY, CDR2 SVGAGI, per germline (reference sequence). Unmatched junction bases numbered 7, after V lost 4 bases and J lost 2 bases. The CDR3 has 16 amino acids. CDR3 residues: CASSSPPDRAYNEQFF. The CDR3 DNA reads as TGTGCCAGCAGTTCACCACCGGACAGGGCCTACAATGAGCAGTTCTTC.

The rearrangement uses TRBV5-4 and TRBJ2-5, with D maybe TRBD2 (5 bases). With 4 bases removed from V and 4 bases from J, the gap between germline ends came to 11 bases. Germline CDR1 and CDR2: SGHNT and YYREEE (reference sequence). This CDR3 contains 13 residues. CDR3 sequence (DNA): TGTGCCAGCAGCGGAACGGGAAGAGAGACCCAGTACTTC. It specifies CASSGTGRETQYF.

The V gene is TRBV7-9, the J gene TRBJ1-6, with 8 bases lining up with TRBD1. With 3 bases clipped from V and 7 bases from J, the junction kept 5 bases outside the gene matches. Germline values: CDR1 SEHNR, CDR2 FQNEAQ (reference sequence). CDR3 size: 15 residues. The CDR3 sequence: CASSLGDRQNSPLHF. CDR3 DNA sequence: TGTGCCAGCAGCTTGGGGGACAGGCAAAATTCACCCCTCCACTTT.

CDR3 sequence: CASSLSDSTDTQYF. The CDR3 region has the DNA TGTGCCAGCAGCTTAAGCGACAGCACAGATACGCAGTATTTT. This chain uses TRBV5-4 with TRBJ2-3; no clear D. There are 14 residues in the CDR3. Germline CDR1 is SGHNT and CDR2 is YYREEE (reference sequence). Trimming removed 2 bases at V and 0 bases at J, with 7 bases between.